A single T cell receptor beta chain is shown here with its context. Its matching antigen is unknown. Its ends do not fully match the called genes, so a read error is possible. The data were taken from a study of PD-1 blockade in classical Hodgkin lymphoma. General study results and limits: Significantly greater TCR diversity emerged by C4D1 in CD4+ cells but not CD8+ cells.

Exposure to brentuximab vedotin varied, and each patient had relapsed following autologous stem cell transplantation. Patients reached a best response of complete response, partial response or progressive disease. The CDR3 covers 17 residues. Germline values: CDR1 SGHNT, CDR2 YYREEE (reference sequence). Sequenced by immunoSEQ multiplex PCR; TCRdb stores in-frame clones only, minus some. The profile shows about 63,000 clones, approximately 90% of them singletons. The chain recombines TRBV5-4 with TRBJ1-1, with 7 positions matching TRBD1. The material sequenced was peripheral blood mononuclear cells (PBMCs), taken before the second cycle of nivolumab. The TCR comes from a human donor with classical Hodgkin lymphoma. CDR3 DNA sequence: TGTGCCAGCAGCCCTGGTGAGCCAGGGGGTGTGAAGACTGAAGCTTTCTTT. This codes for CASSPGEPGGVKTEAFF. Complete variable domain (other parts from reference TRBV5-4 and TRBJ1-1): ETGVTQSPTHLIKTRGQQVTLRCSSQSGHNTVSWYQQALGQGPQFIFQYYREEENGRGNFPPRFSGLQFPNYSSELNVNALELDDSALYLCASSPGEPGGVKTEAFFGQGTRLTVV.